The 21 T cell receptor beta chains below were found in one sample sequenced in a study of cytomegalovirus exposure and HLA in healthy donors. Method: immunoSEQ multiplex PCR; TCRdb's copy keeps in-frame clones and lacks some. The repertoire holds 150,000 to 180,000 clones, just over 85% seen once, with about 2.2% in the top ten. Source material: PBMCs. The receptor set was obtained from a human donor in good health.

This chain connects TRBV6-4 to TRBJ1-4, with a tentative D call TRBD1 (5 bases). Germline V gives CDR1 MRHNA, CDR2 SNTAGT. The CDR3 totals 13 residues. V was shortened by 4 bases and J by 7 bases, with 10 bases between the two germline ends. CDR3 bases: TGTGCCAGCAGTGGACAGTGGGGTGAAAAACTGTTTTTT. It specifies CASSGQWGEKLFF.

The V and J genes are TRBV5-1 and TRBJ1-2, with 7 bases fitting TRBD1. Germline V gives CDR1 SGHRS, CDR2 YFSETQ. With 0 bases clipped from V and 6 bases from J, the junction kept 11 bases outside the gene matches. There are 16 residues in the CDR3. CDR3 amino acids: CASSLGGGTIRDGYTF. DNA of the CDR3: TGCGCCAGCAGCTTGGGAGGGGGCACAATCAGGGATGGCTACACCTTC.

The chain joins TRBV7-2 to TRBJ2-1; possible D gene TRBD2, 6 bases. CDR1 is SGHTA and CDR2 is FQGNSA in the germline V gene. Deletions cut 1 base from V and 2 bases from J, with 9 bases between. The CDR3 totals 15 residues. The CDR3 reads CASSLVRETYNEQFF. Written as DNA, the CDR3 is TGTGCCAGCAGCTTAGTTCGGGAGACCTACAATGAGCAGTTCTTC.

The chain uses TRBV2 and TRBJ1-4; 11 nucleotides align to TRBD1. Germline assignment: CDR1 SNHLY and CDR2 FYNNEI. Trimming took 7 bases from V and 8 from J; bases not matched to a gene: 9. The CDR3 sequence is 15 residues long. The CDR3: CASTKNGDRGEKLFF. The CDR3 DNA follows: TGTGCCAGCACTAAAAACGGGGACAGGGGGGAAAAACTGTTTTTT.

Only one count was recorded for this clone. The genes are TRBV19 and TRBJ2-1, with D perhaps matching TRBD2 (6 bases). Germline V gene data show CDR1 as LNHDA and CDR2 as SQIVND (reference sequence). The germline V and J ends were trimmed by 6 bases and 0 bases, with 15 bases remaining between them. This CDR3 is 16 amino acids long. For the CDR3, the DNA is TGTGCCAGTAGACGCACTAGCTCAAGCTCCTACAATGAGCAGTTCTTC. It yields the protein CASRRTSSSSYNEQFF.

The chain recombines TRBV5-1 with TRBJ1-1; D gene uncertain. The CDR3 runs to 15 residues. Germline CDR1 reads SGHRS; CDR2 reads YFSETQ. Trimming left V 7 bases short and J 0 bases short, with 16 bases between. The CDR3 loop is CASGSGIGMNTEAFF. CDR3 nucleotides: TGCGCCAGCGGGAGCGGCATAGGGATGAACACTGAAGCTTTCTTT.

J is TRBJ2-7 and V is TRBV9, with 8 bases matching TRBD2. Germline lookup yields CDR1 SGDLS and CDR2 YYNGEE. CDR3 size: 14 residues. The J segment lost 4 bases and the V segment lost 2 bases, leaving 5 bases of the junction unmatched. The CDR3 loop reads CASSVGTRGYEQYF. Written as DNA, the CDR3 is TGTGCCAGCAGCGTCGGGACTAGAGGTTACGAGCAGTACTTC.

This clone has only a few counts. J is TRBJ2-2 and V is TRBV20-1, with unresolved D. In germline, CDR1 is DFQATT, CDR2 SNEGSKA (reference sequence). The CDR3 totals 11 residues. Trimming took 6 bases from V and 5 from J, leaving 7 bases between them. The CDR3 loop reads CSAVQTGELFF. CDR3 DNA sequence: TGCAGTGCGGTGCAGACCGGGGAGCTGTTTTTT.

The DNA for the CDR3 is TGTGCTAGTGGTTTGGTACGAGGGGGACGTTATTATGGCTACACCTTC. Its protein is CASGLVRGGRYYGYTF. This chain links TRBV12-5 with TRBJ1-2; TRBD1 is a possible D gene (6 bases). CDR1 LGHNT and CDR2 FRNRAP come from the germline V gene. With 0 bases removed from V and 5 bases from J, the gap between germline ends came to 16 bases. The CDR3 covers 16 residues.

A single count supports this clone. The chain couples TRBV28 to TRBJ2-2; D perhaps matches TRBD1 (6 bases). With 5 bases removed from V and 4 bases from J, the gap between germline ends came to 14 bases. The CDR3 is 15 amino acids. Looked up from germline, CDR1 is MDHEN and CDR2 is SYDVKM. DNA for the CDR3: TGTGCCAGCAGTAGCCCAGGGACACTCACCGGGGAGCTGTTTTTT. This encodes CASSSPGTLTGELFF.

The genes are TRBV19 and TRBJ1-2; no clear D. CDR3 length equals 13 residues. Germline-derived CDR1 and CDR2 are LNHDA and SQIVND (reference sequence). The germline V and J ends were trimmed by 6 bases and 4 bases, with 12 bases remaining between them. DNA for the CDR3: TGTGCCAGTAGCCCCGCAGATACCTATGGCTACACCTTC. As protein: CASSPADTYGYTF.

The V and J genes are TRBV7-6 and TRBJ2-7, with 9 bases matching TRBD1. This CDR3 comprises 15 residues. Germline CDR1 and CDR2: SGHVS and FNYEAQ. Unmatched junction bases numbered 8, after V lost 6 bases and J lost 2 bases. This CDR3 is CASRPEDRGTYEQYF. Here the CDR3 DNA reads TGTGCCAGCAGGCCCGAGGACAGGGGAACCTACGAGCAGTACTTC.

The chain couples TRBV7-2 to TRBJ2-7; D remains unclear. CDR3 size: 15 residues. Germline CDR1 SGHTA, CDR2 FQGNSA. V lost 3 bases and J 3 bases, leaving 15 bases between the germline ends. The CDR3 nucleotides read TGTGCCAGCAGCTTCCCCTCGACAACCATCTACGAGCAGTACTTC. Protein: CASSFPSTTIYEQYF. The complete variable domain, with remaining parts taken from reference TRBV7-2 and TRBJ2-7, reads GAGVSQSPSNKVTEKGKDVELRCDPISGHTALYWYRQSLGQGLEFLIYFQGNSAPDKSGLPSDRFSAERTGGSVSTLTIQRTQQEDSAVYLCASSFPSTTIYEQYFGPGTRLTVT.

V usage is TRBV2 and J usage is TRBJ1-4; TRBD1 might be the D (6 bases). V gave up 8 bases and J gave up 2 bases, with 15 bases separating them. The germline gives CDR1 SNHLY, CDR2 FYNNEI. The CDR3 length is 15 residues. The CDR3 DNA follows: TGTGCCAGCGGGCAGGGGCCTTATACTAATGAAAAACTGTTTTTT. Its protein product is CASGQGPYTNEKLFF.

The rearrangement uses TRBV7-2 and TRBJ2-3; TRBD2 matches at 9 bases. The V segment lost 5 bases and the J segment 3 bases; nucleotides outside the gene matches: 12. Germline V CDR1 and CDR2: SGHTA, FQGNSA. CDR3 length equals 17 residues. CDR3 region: CASSVGAGGRRTDTQYF. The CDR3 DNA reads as TGTGCCAGCAGCGTAGGGGCGGGGGGGCGTCGAACAGATACGCAGTATTTT.

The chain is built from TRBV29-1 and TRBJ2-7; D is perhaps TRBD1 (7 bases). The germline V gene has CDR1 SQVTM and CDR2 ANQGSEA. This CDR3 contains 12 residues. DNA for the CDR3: TGCAGTGCGGGGACAGTGTCCTACGAGCAGTACTTC. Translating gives CSAGTVSYEQYF.

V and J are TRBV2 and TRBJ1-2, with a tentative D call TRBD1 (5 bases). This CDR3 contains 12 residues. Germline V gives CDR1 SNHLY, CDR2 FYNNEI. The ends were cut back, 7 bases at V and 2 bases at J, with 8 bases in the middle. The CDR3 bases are TGTGCCAGCACGGGGGGGAACTATGGCTACACCTTC. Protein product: CASTGGNYGYTF.

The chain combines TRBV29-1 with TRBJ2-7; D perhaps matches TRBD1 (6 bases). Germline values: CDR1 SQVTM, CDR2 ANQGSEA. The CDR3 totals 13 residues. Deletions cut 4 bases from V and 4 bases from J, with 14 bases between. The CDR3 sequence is CSVGHGTFYEQYF. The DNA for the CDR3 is TGCAGCGTTGGACACGGGACATTTTACGAGCAGTACTTC.

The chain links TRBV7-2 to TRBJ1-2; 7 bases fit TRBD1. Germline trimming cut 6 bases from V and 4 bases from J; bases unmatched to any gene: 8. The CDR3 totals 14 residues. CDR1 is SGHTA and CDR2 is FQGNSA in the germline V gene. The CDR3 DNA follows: TGTGCCAGCAGGTTTGACAGGGAAGGCTATGGCTACACCTTC. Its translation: CASRFDREGYGYTF.

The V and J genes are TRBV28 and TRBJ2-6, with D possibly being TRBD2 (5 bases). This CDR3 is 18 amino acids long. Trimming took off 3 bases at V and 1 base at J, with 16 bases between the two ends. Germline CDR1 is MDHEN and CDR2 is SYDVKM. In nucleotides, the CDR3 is TGTGCCAGCAGTTTCCTCTTTAGGACGGGATCTGGGGCCAACGTCCTGACTTTC. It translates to CASSFLFRTGSGANVLTF.

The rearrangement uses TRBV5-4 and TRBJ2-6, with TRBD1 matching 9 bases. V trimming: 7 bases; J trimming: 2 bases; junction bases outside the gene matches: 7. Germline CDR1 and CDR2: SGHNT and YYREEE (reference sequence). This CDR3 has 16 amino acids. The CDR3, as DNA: TGTGCCAGCTCAAGCGGGACAGGGACTGGGGCCAACGTCCTGACTTTC. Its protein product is CASSSGTGTGANVLTF.